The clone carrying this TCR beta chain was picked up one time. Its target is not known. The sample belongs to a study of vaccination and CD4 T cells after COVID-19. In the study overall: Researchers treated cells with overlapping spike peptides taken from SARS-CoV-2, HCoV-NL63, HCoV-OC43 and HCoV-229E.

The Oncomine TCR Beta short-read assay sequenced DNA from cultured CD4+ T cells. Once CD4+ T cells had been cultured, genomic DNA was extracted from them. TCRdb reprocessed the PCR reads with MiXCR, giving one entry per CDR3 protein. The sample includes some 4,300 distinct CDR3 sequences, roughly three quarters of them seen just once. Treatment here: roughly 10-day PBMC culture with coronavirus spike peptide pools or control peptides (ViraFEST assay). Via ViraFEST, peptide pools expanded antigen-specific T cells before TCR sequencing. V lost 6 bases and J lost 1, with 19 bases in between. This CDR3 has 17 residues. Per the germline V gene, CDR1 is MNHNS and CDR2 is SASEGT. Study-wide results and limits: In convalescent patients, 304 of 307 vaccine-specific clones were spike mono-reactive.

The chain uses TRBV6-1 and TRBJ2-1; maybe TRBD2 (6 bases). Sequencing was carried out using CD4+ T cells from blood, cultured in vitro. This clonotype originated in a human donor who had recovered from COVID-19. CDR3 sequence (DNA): TGTGCCAGCAGGCACTCCAGCGGGTCGGCTTCCTACAATGAGCAGTTCTTC. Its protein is CASRHSSGSASYNEQFF.